The rows below give T cell receptor beta chains drawn from one sample of a study of T-cell reconstitution after alpha-beta-depleted transplantation in children. MiXCR was run by TCRdb on the PCR reads, yielding one entry per CDR3 protein. Of about 640,000 distinct CDR3 sequences listed, 13% are singletons. Source: PBMCs, mostly from graft donor cells, taken 360 days after TCRalphabeta/CD19-depleted stem cell transplant. The receptors derive from a male patient under 18 who had a stem cell transplant for acute myeloid leukemia, so the T cells may come from the graft donor. Each CDR3 is given with its conserved first and last residue. Fields, in order: clone size, J gene, V gene, D gene, CDR3 DNA, CDR3 protein. The D gene is left open where the match is weak. Size values are once, few and many counts, or a class for expanded clones, and some rows have none.

size: .
J: TRBJ2-7
V: TRBV11-1
D: .
DNA: TGTGCCAGCAGCTTAGAAGGGGCAAGAACTAGTAATATCTACGAGCAGTACTTC
CDR3: CASSLEGARTSNIYEQYF

size: .
J: TRBJ2-7
V: TRBV7-8
D: TRBD1
DNA: TGTGCCAGCAGCTCGATTAGGGGGGACAGGGTTGGCGAGCAGTACTTC
CDR3: CASSSIRGDRVGEQYF

size: .
J: TRBJ2-4
V: TRBV20-1
D: .
DNA: TGCAGTGCTAGAGCCCATCAGGGAGGCAAAAACATTCAGTACTTC
CDR3: CSARAHQGGKNIQYF

size: .
J: TRBJ2-7
V: TRBV12-3/TRBV12-4
D: TRBD2
DNA: TGTGCCAGCAGTCCACTAGCGAGATCCTACGAGCAGTACTTC
CDR3: CASSPLARSYEQYF

size: few
J: TRBJ2-1
V: TRBV11-1
D: TRBD2
DNA: TGTGCCAGCAGCAACCTCCCCCACGGGACTAGCGTCGGCGATGAGCAGTTCTTC
CDR3: CASSNLPHGTSVGDEQFF

size: .
J: TRBJ2-7
V: TRBV20-1
D: .
DNA: TGCAGTGCTAGCGGGGGGGGACAGTCCTACGAGCAGTACTTC
CDR3: CSASGGGQSYEQYF

size: .
J: TRBJ2-7
V: TRBV9
D: TRBD1
DNA: TGTGCCAGCAGCGTAGACTCGGGACAGGGAATGGACGAGCAGTACTTC
CDR3: CASSVDSGQGMDEQYF

size: many
J: TRBJ1-4
V: TRBV4-2
D: .
DNA: TGTGCCAGCAGTCAAGGGCTAACTAATGAAAAACTGTTTTTT
CDR3: CASSQGLTNEKLFF

size: few
J: TRBJ2-2
V: TRBV12-3/TRBV12-4
D: .
DNA: TGTGCCAGCAGTTTAATTATCTACACCGGGGAGCTGTTTTTT
CDR3: CASSLIIYTGELFF

size: .
J: TRBJ2-2
V: TRBV7-7
D: .
DNA: TGTGCTAGCAGCCTCGGACCAGCGAACACCGGGGAGCTGTTTTTT
CDR3: CASSLGPANTGELFF

size: .
J: TRBJ1-4
V: TRBV28
D: TRBD1
DNA: TGTGCCAGCACCGTACCGGGACAGCAGAATGAAAAACTGTTTTTT
CDR3: CASTVPGQQNEKLFF

size: .
J: TRBJ2-3
V: TRBV7-6
D: .
DNA: TGTGCCAGCAGCTTAGGTCGGTCCCGCGGGACGAGCACAGATACGCAGTATTTT
CDR3: CASSLGRSRGTSTDTQYF

size: .
J: TRBJ2-1
V: TRBV7-6
D: .
DNA: TGTGCCAGCAGCTTAGCGTTGGGGAATCCGTTCTTC
CDR3: CASSLALGNPFF

size: few
J: TRBJ2-7
V: TRBV29-1
D: TRBD2
DNA: TGCAGCGTTGCCCATAGGACTAGGCTAGCTGACGAGCAGTACTTC
CDR3: CSVAHRTRLADEQYF

size: .
J: TRBJ2-3
V: TRBV20-1
D: TRBD1
DNA: TGCAGTGCCCACGACAGGGAACGCACAGATACGCAGTATTTT
CDR3: CSAHDRERTDTQYF

size: .
J: TRBJ2-3
V: TRBV20-1
D: TRBD2
DNA: TGCAGTGCTAGTAAGGGACTAGGAGGGCTCACAGATACGCAGTATTTT
CDR3: CSASKGLGGLTDTQYF

size: few
J: TRBJ2-7
V: TRBV28
D: .
DNA: TGTGCCAGCAGTTTAGTCGGGACCTTGTGGTACTTC
CDR3: CASSLVGTLWYF

size: many
J: TRBJ2-1
V: TRBV7-2
D: TRBD2
DNA: TGTGCCAGCAGTCCCGGACTAGCGGGAGGGGCCCCCAATGAGCAGTTCTTC
CDR3: CASSPGLAGGAPNEQFF